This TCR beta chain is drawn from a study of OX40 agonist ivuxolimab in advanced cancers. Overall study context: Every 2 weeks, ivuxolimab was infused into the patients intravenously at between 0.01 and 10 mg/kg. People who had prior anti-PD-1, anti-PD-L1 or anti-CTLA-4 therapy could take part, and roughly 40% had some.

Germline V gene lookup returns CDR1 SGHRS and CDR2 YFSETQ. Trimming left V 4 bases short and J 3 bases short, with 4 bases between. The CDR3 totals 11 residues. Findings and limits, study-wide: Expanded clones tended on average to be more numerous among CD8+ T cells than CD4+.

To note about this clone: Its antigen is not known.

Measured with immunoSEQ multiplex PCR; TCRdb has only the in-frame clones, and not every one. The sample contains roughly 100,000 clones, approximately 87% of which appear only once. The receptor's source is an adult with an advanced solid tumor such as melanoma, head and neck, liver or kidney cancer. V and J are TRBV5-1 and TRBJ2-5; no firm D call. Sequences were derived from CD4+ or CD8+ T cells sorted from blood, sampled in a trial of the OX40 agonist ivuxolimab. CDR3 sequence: CASSPEETQYF. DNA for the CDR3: TGCGCCAGCAGCCCCGAAGAGACCCAGTACTTC.